This T cell receptor (beta chain) was retrieved from a study of blood T cell repertoires in COVID-19. Overall study: COVID-19 samples collected from the United States, Italy and Spain covered acute and convalescent phases. The cDNA or gDNA used as material had been derived from T cells, B-cell-depleted T cells, or PBMCs.

In the original processing: Reference gene primer amplification in the assay estimated nucleated cell counts. Profiled with immunoSEQ multiplex PCR; TCRdb holds only in-frame clones, not every one. V and J calls and clone size come straight from that table; D and trimming were deduced from the DNA. The data contain about 260,000 clones, 87% of them seen just once; the ten biggest clones take up around 2.5%. Trimming removed 2 bases from V and 7 bases from J, with 17 bases in between. The germline CDR1 and CDR2 sequences are LNHNV and YYDKDF (reference sequence). The CDR3 is made up of 15 amino acids.

The sequenced sample consisted of peripheral blood. The source is a woman in her forties or fifties with acute or convalescent COVID-19. The chain has TRBV15 and TRBJ1-2; D is unclear. The CDR3 DNA follows: TGTGCCACCAGCAGAACCGACCGACGACTGGCTGGCTACACCTTC. Translation gives CATSRTDRRLAGYTF.